One and the same sample provided the 18 T cell receptor beta chains below, sequenced in a study of Ad26.COV2.S vaccination and SARS-CoV-2 variants. As for treatment: over 15 received Ad26.COV2.S at low or high dose, single or two shots; several received placebo; per-sample allocation not given. Specimen acquisition occurred on day 63 following the initial vaccine or placebo injection. TCRdb's table, derived via immunoSEQ multiplex PCR, lists solely in-frame clones and lacks some. The sample includes about 420,000 clones, roughly 88% of them seen just once. This specimen consisted of peripheral blood, obtained in a trial of Ad26.COV2.S vaccine versus placebo. All receptors derive from a person aged 18-60 years who received the Ad26.COV2.S COVID-19 vaccine or a placebo.

This chain links TRBV5-5 with TRBJ2-3; 7 bases line up with TRBD2. Trimming cost V 3 bases and J 4 bases; bases outside gene matches: 8. In germline, CDR1 is SGHKS, CDR2 YYEKEE (reference sequence). This CDR3 region has 15 residues. In DNA form, the CDR3 reads TGTGCCAGCAGCTCAAAAACGGGGGGACCAGATACGCAGTATTTT. This gives the protein CASSSKTGGPDTQYF.

Here the CDR3 DNA reads TGTGCCAGCAGCCCGCAAGTTGGCGAGCAGTACTTC. This translates into CASSPQVGEQYF. V is TRBV12-3 or TRBV12-4 and J is TRBJ2-7; no firm D call. The CDR3 totals 12 residues. Trimming took off 6 bases at V and 6 bases at J, with 12 bases between the two ends.

The V call is TRBV10-3, the J call TRBJ1-3; D is possibly TRBD1 (6 bases). Germline assignment: CDR1 ENHRY and CDR2 SYGVKD. CDR3 length: 15 residues. Trimming removed 5 bases at V and 0 bases at J, with 11 bases between. CDR3: CAISIAGDSGNTIYF. The CDR3, as DNA: TGTGCCATCAGTATTGCAGGGGACTCTGGAAACACCATATATTTT.

The gene calls are TRBV2 and TRBJ2-3; D not resolved. CDR3 length equals 14 residues. Germline assignment: CDR1 SNHLY and CDR2 FYNNEI. Trimming took 2 bases from V and 6 from J, leaving 12 bases between them. Here the CDR3 reads CASSEMAELDTQYF. The CDR3 DNA is TGTGCCAGCAGTGAAATGGCCGAGTTGGATACGCAGTATTTT.

This clone was seen only a few times. The rearrangement joins TRBV28 to TRBJ2-3; D remains unclear. Trimming left V 3 bases short and J 5 bases short, with 18 bases between. The CDR3 is made up of 16 amino acids. Germline loops: CDR1 MDHEN, CDR2 SYDVKM. The DNA for the CDR3 is TGTGCCAGCAGTTTGGGTAAGGGCAGCGATCGAGATACGCAGTATTTT. Its translation is CASSLGKGSDRDTQYF.

The chain recombines TRBV27 with TRBJ1-2; D unclear. V was pared by 0 bases and J by 8 bases, with 16 bases between. CDR3 length equals 15 residues. Germline V gives CDR1 MNHEY, CDR2 SMNVEV (reference sequence). The CDR3 DNA reads as TGTGCCAGCAGTTTATCCAAGTCCCGGGCAGGAGGCTACACCTTC. It codes for CASSLSKSRAGGYTF.

The chain uses TRBV6-5 and TRBJ1-5; D gene uncertain. Trimming pared 6 bases from V and 7 bases from J, leaving 13 bases between. Looked up from germline, CDR1 is MNHEY and CDR2 is SVGAGI. CDR3 size: 13 residues. CDR3 coding DNA: TGTGCCAGCAGGGGAGAGTGGAACCAGCCCCAGCATTTT. Translated: CASRGEWNQPQHF.

The rearrangement uses TRBV19 and TRBJ1-4, with D possibly matching TRBD1 (6 bases). Germline CDR1 and CDR2: LNHDA and SQIVND (reference sequence). The CDR3 totals 14 residues. V dropped 7 bases and J dropped 4 bases, with 13 bases sitting between them. The CDR3 region is CASTLRGGNEKLFF. The CDR3 bases are TGTGCCAGTACGCTGAGGGGGGGTAATGAAAAACTGTTTTTT.

This chain joins TRBV11-1 and TRBJ2-2; 11 nucleotides agree with TRBD1. V lost 1 base to trimming and J lost 7 bases; unmatched junction nucleotides: 2. The length of the CDR3 is 15 residues. Germline CDR1 is SGHAT and CDR2 is FQDESV (reference sequence). For the CDR3, the DNA is TGTGCCAGCAGCTTAGGGACAGGGGGCATCGGGGAGCTGTTTTTT. It specifies CASSLGTGGIGELFF.

A few counts support this clone. Other DNA sequences in the sample encode the same CDR3. The chain joins TRBV15 to TRBJ1-4, with D perhaps TRBD1 (5 bases). Trimming stripped 1 base from V and 3 bases from J, with 6 bases between. Germline assignment: CDR1 LNHNV and CDR2 YYDKDF (reference sequence). The CDR3 has 14 amino acids. CDR3 bases: TGTGCCACCAGCAGAGGACAGTCTAATGAAAAACTGTTTTTT. It is translated as CATSRGQSNEKLFF.

The chain is built from TRBV7-9 and TRBJ2-1; no reliable D call. V was shortened by 3 bases and J by 7 bases, with 13 bases between the two germline ends. The CDR3 contains 14 residues. The germline CDR1 and CDR2 sequences are SEHNR and FQNEAQ (reference sequence). The CDR3 spells CASSFVLLGNEQFF. The CDR3 DNA reads as TGTGCCAGCAGCTTCGTCTTATTGGGGAATGAGCAGTTCTTC.

V gene TRBV7-9 combines with J gene TRBJ2-2; D unclear. Germline V gives CDR1 SEHNR, CDR2 FQNEAQ (reference sequence). CDR3 length equals 12 residues. V dropped 4 bases and J dropped 6 bases, with 6 bases sitting between them. The CDR3 reads CASSYFAGELFF. DNA of the CDR3: TGTGCCAGCAGCTATTTTGCCGGGGAGCTGTTTTTT.

This clone was counted only a few times. The genes are TRBV6-6 and TRBJ1-6; 8 bases are shared with TRBD1. The CDR3 has 14 amino acids. Germline V gives CDR1 MNHNY, CDR2 SVGAGI (reference sequence). Unmatched junction bases numbered 3, after V lost 5 bases and J lost 6 bases. DNA for the CDR3: TGTGCCAGCAGTAGGGACAGGAGTAATTCACCCCTCCACTTT. Translating it yields CASSRDRSNSPLHF.

V and J are TRBV30 and TRBJ2-7; no clear D. V gave up 1 base and J gave up 6 bases, with 16 bases separating them. The CDR3 is made up of 14 amino acids. In germline, CDR1 is GTSNPN, CDR2 SVGIG (reference sequence). The CDR3 reads CAWSAMRRSSEQYF. CDR3 DNA sequence: TGTGCCTGGAGTGCTATGCGACGGTCTTCCGAGCAGTACTTC.

The rearrangement uses TRBV9 and TRBJ2-7, with 9 nucleotides matching TRBD1. Losses at the gene ends were 0 bases for V and 0 bases for J; bases not matched to a gene: 1. Germline V gene sequence: CDR1 SGDLS, CDR2 YYNGEE. The CDR3 consists of 15 residues. CDR3 in DNA: TGTGCCAGCAGCGTAGGGGGACAGGGCTCCTACGAGCAGTACTTC. It encodes CASSVGGQGSYEQYF. The whole variable domain, filled in from reference TRBV9 and TRBJ2-7, reads DSGVTQTPKHLITATGQRVTLRCSPRSGDLSVYWYQQSLDQGLQFLIQYYNGEERAKGNILERFSAQQFPDLHSELNLSSLELGDSALYFCASSVGGQGSYEQYFGPGTRLTVT.

This chain joins TRBV11-2 and TRBJ1-1; a possible D gene is TRBD1 (5 bases). Trimming cost V 4 bases and J 5 bases, with 14 bases left between them. Germline-derived CDR1 and CDR2 are SGHAT and FQNNGV. The CDR3 extends over 14 amino acids. CDR3 residues: CASSSGRGRTEAFF. The DNA of the CDR3 is TGTGCCAGCAGCTCCGGGCGGGGGAGGACTGAAGCTTTCTTT.

The V call is TRBV5-1, the J call TRBJ1-2; 8 positions agree with TRBD1. Per the germline V gene, CDR1 is SGHRS and CDR2 is YFSETQ. This CDR3 comprises 14 residues. Trimming took 5 bases from V and 6 from J; bases not matched to a gene: 9. The CDR3 is CASRPRSGGNGYTF. The CDR3 region has the DNA TGCGCCAGCAGACCTCGGTCAGGGGGCAATGGCTACACCTTC.

V is TRBV7-9 and J is TRBJ1-1, with TRBD1 matching 9 bases. V lost 4 bases, J lost 3 bases, and 9 bases stayed unmatched. CDR1 and CDR2 from the germline V gene are SEHNR and FQNEAQ (reference sequence). This CDR3 has 16 amino acids. Here the CDR3 reads CASSSWDRDGDTEAFF. In DNA form, the CDR3 reads TGTGCCAGCAGCTCCTGGGACAGGGATGGGGACACTGAAGCTTTCTTT.